The 27 T cell receptor beta chains below were found in one sample sequenced in a study of CD8+ T cells in alopecia areata. After isolation, RNA underwent reverse transcription to generate cDNA as the sequencing template. Assay used: immunoSEQ multiplex PCR; TCRdb lists only in-frame clones, some missing. The table includes over 150,000 clones, 60% detected once. The treatment is: oral pan-JAK inhibitor, 5-10 mg twice daily. The sequences come from CD4+ T cells sorted from blood, collected at week 4, from a patient treated with tofacitinib. These TCRs come from a human donor with alopecia areata.

V and J are TRBV6-1 and TRBJ2-4; D is possibly TRBD2 (6 bases). The V gene lost 3 bases and the J gene lost 1 base, with 13 bases spanning the gap. Germline CDR1 is MNHNS and CDR2 is SASEGT. There are 16 residues in the CDR3. The CDR3 coding sequence is TGTGCCAGCAGTGATCGAGAGCGGGTCGCCAAAAACATTCAGTACTTC. As protein: CASSDRERVAKNIQYF.

This clone was counted only a few times. The J gene is TRBJ2-7, the V gene TRBV2; 9 nucleotides align to TRBD2. This CDR3 is built from 12 residues. Germline V CDR1 and CDR2: SNHLY, FYNNEI. The ends lost 6 bases at V and 6 bases at J; junction bases unmatched: 3. CDR3 in amino acids: CASRLAGLEQYF. The CDR3 region has the DNA TGTGCCAGCAGACTAGCGGGTCTCGAGCAGTACTTC.

The CDR3 nucleotides are TGTGCCAGCAGCCACGGTGGGAACACTGAAGCTTTCTTT. Its translation: CASSHGGNTEAFF. This rearrangement joins TRBV4-2 to TRBJ1-1, with D unclear. Germline V CDR1 and CDR2: LGHNA, YNFKEQ. V was shortened by 3 bases and J by 1 base, with 6 bases between the two germline ends. There are 13 residues in the CDR3.

The CDR3 nucleotides read TGTGCCAGCAGCCAAGAGGTGCTAGCGGACGCTGCGTACAATGAGCAGTTCTTC. Translating it yields CASSQEVLADAAYNEQFF. The chain is built from TRBV7-3 and TRBJ2-1, with 7 bases identical to TRBD2. The CDR3 is 18 amino acids. Trimming cost V 5 bases and J 4 bases; bases outside gene matches: 17. Germline V CDR1 and CDR2: SGHTA, FQGTGA.

The CDR3 DNA reads TGCAGCGGACGTATCGGTGAAAAACTGTTTTTT. Translating gives CSGRIGEKLFF. The chain has TRBV29-1 and TRBJ1-4; D is undetermined. This CDR3 is 11 amino acids long. Looked up from germline, CDR1 is SQVTM and CDR2 is ANQGSEA. Between the trimmed V and J ends, which lost 7 bases and 7 bases, there was a span of 10 bases.

The chain combines TRBV15 with TRBJ2-3; possibly TRBD1 for D (5 bases). The CDR3 is 15 amino acids. V gave up 1 base and J gave up 2 bases, with 10 bases separating them. Germline V lookup: CDR1 LNHNV, CDR2 YYDKDF (reference sequence). CDR3 residues: CATSRGQLNTDTQYF. As DNA, the CDR3 is TGTGCCACCAGCAGAGGACAGCTCAACACAGATACGCAGTATTTT. The full variable domain, its missing parts supplied by reference TRBV15 and TRBJ2-3, is DAMVIQNPRYQVTQFGKPVTLSCSQTLNHNVMYWYQQKSSQAPKLLFHYYDKDFNNEADTPDNFQSRRPNTSFCFLDIRSPGLGDTAMYLCATSRGQLNTDTQYFGPGTRLTVL.

The chain recombines TRBV5-1 with TRBJ2-7; D not certain. There are 12 residues in the CDR3. V was shortened by 0 bases and J by 6 bases, with 7 bases between the two germline ends. CDR1 is SGHRS, CDR2 YFSETQ, per germline. CDR3: CASSLAGGEQYF. The CDR3 DNA reads TGCGCCAGCAGCTTGGCGGGCGGCGAGCAGTACTTC.

V gene TRBV15 combines with J gene TRBJ1-2; D not certain. V lost 1 base and J 2 bases, leaving 5 bases between the germline ends. The CDR3 contains 13 residues. The V gene's germline CDR1 is LNHNV and CDR2 YYDKDF (reference sequence). The CDR3: CATSRGRNYGYTF. In DNA, the CDR3 is TGTGCCACCAGCAGAGGAAGGAACTATGGCTACACCTTC.

The genes are TRBV2 and TRBJ2-1; no reliable D call. The CDR3 has 13 residues. Germline loops: CDR1 SNHLY, CDR2 FYNNEI. Trimming stripped 3 bases from V and 2 bases from J, with 5 bases between. This CDR3 is CASSDQPYNEQFF. The CDR3 DNA sequence: TGTGCCAGCAGTGATCAACCCTACAATGAGCAGTTCTTC.

CDR3 in DNA: TGCGCCAGCAGCCAAGCGGCGGGGCTTACAGATACGCAGTATTTT. Translation: CASSQAAGLTDTQYF. This sequence joins TRBV4-3 and TRBJ2-3, with TRBD2 as a possible D gene (6 bases). The CDR3 has 15 residues. Germline V lookup: CDR1 LGHNA, CDR2 YSLEER. V was shortened by 1 base and J by 3 bases, with 11 bases between the two germline ends.

V and J are TRBV7-9 and TRBJ2-1; D possibly corresponds to TRBD1 (6 bases). This CDR3 is 15 amino acids long. The germline V and J ends were trimmed by 3 bases and 5 bases, with 14 bases remaining between them. Germline CDR1 SEHNR, CDR2 FQNEAQ (reference sequence). CDR3 amino acids: CASSLYGQTHNEQFF. The CDR3, as DNA: TGTGCCAGCAGCTTGTACGGACAGACCCACAATGAGCAGTTCTTC.

This clone has more than one count but fewer than ten. The rearrangement uses TRBV28 and TRBJ2-1, with D perhaps TRBD1 (6 bases). Germline assignment: CDR1 MDHEN and CDR2 SYDVKM. Deletions cut 4 bases from V and 1 base from J, with 14 bases between. This CDR3 contains 16 residues. The CDR3 loop is CASSSLNRVSYNEQFF. CDR3 nucleotide sequence: TGTGCCAGCAGTTCTCTTAACAGGGTGTCCTACAATGAGCAGTTCTTC.

This clone occurred a few times. The chain recombines TRBV4-2 with TRBJ2-3, with D unclear. Trimming left V 4 bases short and J 3 bases short, with 11 bases between. The CDR3 is 14 residues long. The germline V gene has CDR1 LGHNA and CDR2 YNFKEQ. The CDR3 protein is CASSPQPSTDTQYF. The CDR3 nucleotides are TGTGCCAGCAGCCCCCAGCCTTCTACAGATACGCAGTATTTT.

This chain joins TRBV19 and TRBJ2-1; 8 bases map to TRBD2. CDR3 length equals 15 residues. V lost 6 bases to trimming and J lost 7 bases; unmatched junction nucleotides: 11. CDR1 is LNHDA and CDR2 is SQIVND in the germline V gene (reference sequence). Written as DNA, the CDR3 is TGTGCCAGTAGCCCCTCCCGTCGGGAGGGGAATGAGCAGTTCTTC. This gives the protein CASSPSRREGNEQFF.

The chain links TRBV29-1 to TRBJ1-1; D may be TRBD1 (6 bases). This CDR3 is 12 amino acids long. Germline values: CDR1 SQVTM, CDR2 ANQGSEA. Trimming removed 7 bases from V and 6 bases from J, with 15 bases in between. CDR3: CSARQAGAEAFF. The CDR3 DNA sequence: TGCAGCGCTAGACAGGCGGGCGCTGAAGCTTTCTTT.

The chain recombines TRBV7-9 with TRBJ1-4; D is unclear. Germline V gene lookup returns CDR1 SEHNR and CDR2 FQNEAQ (reference sequence). CDR3 length: 16 residues. V lost 0 bases and J lost 0, with 8 bases in between. In DNA form, the CDR3 reads TGTGCCAGCAGCTTAGCGCAGGTTGCAACTAATGAAAAACTGTTTTTT. Its protein is CASSLAQVATNEKLFF. The whole variable domain, remainder taken from reference TRBV7-9 and TRBJ1-4, is DTGVSQNPRHKITKRGQNVTFRCDPISEHNRLYWYRQTLGQGPEFLTYFQNEAQLEKSRLLSDRFSAERPKGSFSTLEIQRTEQGDSAMYLCASSLAQVATNEKLFFGSGTQLSVL.

A few counts support this clone. Other DNA variants within this sample encode the same CDR3. The rearrangement uses TRBV28 and TRBJ1-1; no clear D gene. Germline lookup yields CDR1 MDHEN and CDR2 SYDVKM. Deletions cut 5 bases from V and 0 bases from J, with 10 bases between. CDR3 length equals 14 residues. CDR3 sequence: CASSLPGMNTEAFF. The CDR3 DNA reads as TGTGCCAGCAGTCTCCCAGGAATGAACACTGAAGCTTTCTTT.

Concerning this clone itself: Other DNA sequences in the same sample also yield this CDR3. The chain has TRBV30 and TRBJ1-5; D possibly corresponds to TRBD1 (5 bases). The CDR3 is 14 residues long. Trimming took off 2 bases at V and 4 bases at J, with 12 bases between the two ends. CDR1 and CDR2 (germline): GTSNPN, SVGIG (reference sequence). The DNA for the CDR3 is TGTGCCTGGAGTCGTGACAAGGGGAATCAGCCCCAGCATTTT. It codes for CAWSRDKGNQPQHF.

Only a few counts were recorded for this clone. This rearrangement joins TRBV25-1 to TRBJ1-5; D gene uncertain. The CDR3 has 14 residues. Germline values: CDR1 MGHDK, CDR2 SYGVNS. The germline V and J ends were trimmed by 8 bases and 4 bases, with 15 bases remaining between them. CDR3 DNA: TGTGCCAGCTCTCTTGGACTCATAAATCAGCCCCAGCATTTT. This translates into CASSLGLINQPQHF.

This clone appeared a single time. The genes are TRBV2 and TRBJ2-3; D is unclear. CDR3 length: 13 residues. Trimming cost V 5 bases and J 2 bases, with 8 bases left between them. Germline CDR1 SNHLY, CDR2 FYNNEI. The CDR3 region is CASSSENTDTQYF. The CDR3 DNA reads TGTGCCAGCAGTAGCGAGAACACAGATACGCAGTATTTT.

The chain combines TRBV5-1 with TRBJ1-2, with D tentatively TRBD1 (6 bases). CDR1 is SGHRS and CDR2 is YFSETQ in the germline V gene. V was cut by 0 bases and J by 2 bases, with 8 bases left in between. The CDR3 sequence is 14 residues long. This CDR3 reads CASSLDRVNYGYTF. In nucleotides, the CDR3 is TGCGCCAGCAGCTTGGACAGGGTCAACTATGGCTACACCTTC.

This clone was seen a handful of times. V and J are TRBV29-1 and TRBJ1-2; 7 bases align to TRBD1. The CDR3 runs to 11 residues. Germline V gives CDR1 SQVTM, CDR2 ANQGSEA. The trim removed 3 bases at V and 14 bases at J, leaving 9 bases unmatched. In DNA form, the CDR3 reads TGCAGCGTTGACCTCGGGACAGTTGAAACCTTC. The encoded protein is CSVDLGTVETF. Supplemented by reference TRBV29-1 and TRBJ1-2, the full variable domain reads SAVISQKPSRDICQRGTSLTIQCQVDSQVTMMFWYRQQPGQSLTLIATANQGSEATYESGFVIDKFPISRPNLTFSTLTVSNMSPEDSSIYLCSVDLGTVETFGSGTRLTVV.

This clone was observed a few times. The J gene is TRBJ1-5, the V gene TRBV29-1; the match to TRBD1 covers 7 bases. V gave up 7 bases and J gave up 5 bases; unmatched junction bases: 2. The CDR3 loop spans 11 amino acids. Looked up from germline, CDR1 is SQVTM and CDR2 is ANQGSEA. In DNA, the CDR3 is TGCAGCGACAGGGGAGATCAGCCCCAGCATTTT. This sequence encodes CSDRGDQPQHF.

V and J are TRBV30 and TRBJ2-7; 9 bases map to TRBD1. V lost 7 bases, J lost 2 bases, and 3 bases stayed unmatched. In germline, CDR1 is GTSNPN, CDR2 SVGIG (reference sequence). The length of the CDR3 is 12 residues. The CDR3 reads CASGQGTYEQYF. Written as DNA, the CDR3 is TGTGCCTCGGGACAGGGAACCTACGAGCAGTACTTC.

The chain recombines TRBV29-1 with TRBJ2-5; D possibly uses TRBD1 or TRBD2 (5 bases each). This CDR3 contains 19 residues. Between the trimmed V and J ends, which lost 3 bases and 5 bases, there was a span of 31 bases. Germline CDR1 is SQVTM and CDR2 is ANQGSEA. The CDR3 DNA is TGCAGCGTTGAGTGGGCAGGGACCGCGGCGAGAGGCGGGCGTGAGACCCAGTACTTC. Translation gives CSVEWAGTAARGGRETQYF.

This sequence joins TRBV6-5 and TRBJ2-2; D is uncertain. CDR1 and CDR2 (germline): MNHEY, SVGAGI. Between the trimmed V and J ends, which lost 6 bases and 6 bases, there was a span of 14 bases. The CDR3 runs 14 residues. The CDR3 spells CASRDPQKPGELFF. The CDR3 nucleotides read TGTGCCAGCAGAGATCCACAGAAACCCGGGGAGCTGTTTTTT.

The chain couples TRBV5-1 to TRBJ2-6, with 10 bases aligning to TRBD1. This CDR3 has 17 residues. V lost 4 bases to trimming and J lost 1 base; unmatched junction nucleotides: 5. The germline gives CDR1 SGHRS, CDR2 YFSETQ. The CDR3 protein is CASSPGTGDSGANVLTF. The CDR3, as DNA: TGCGCCAGCAGCCCCGGGACAGGGGATTCTGGGGCCAACGTCCTGACTTTC.